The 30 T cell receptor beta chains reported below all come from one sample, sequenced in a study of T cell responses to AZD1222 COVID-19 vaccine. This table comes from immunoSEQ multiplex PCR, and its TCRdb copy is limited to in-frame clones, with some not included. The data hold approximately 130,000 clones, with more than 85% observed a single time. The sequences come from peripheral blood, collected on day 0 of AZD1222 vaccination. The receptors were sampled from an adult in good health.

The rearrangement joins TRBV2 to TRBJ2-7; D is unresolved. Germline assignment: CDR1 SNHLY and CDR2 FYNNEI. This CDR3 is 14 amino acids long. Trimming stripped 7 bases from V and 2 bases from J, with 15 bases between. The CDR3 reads CASKGSWGTYEQYF. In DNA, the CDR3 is TGTGCCAGCAAGGGATCCTGGGGAACCTACGAGCAGTACTTC. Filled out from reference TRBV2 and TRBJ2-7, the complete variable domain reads EPEVTQTPSHQVTQMGQEVILRCVPISNHLYFYWYRQILGQKVEFLVSFYNNEISEKSEIFDDQFSVERPDGSNFTLKIRSTKLEDSAMYFCASKGSWGTYEQYFGPGTRLTVT.

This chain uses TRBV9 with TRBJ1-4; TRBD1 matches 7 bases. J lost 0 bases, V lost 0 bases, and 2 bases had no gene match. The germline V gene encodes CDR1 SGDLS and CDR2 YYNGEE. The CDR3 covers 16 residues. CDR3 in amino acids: CASSVEQGSTNEKLFF. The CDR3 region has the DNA TGTGCCAGCAGCGTAGAACAGGGGTCAACTAATGAAAAACTGTTTTTT.

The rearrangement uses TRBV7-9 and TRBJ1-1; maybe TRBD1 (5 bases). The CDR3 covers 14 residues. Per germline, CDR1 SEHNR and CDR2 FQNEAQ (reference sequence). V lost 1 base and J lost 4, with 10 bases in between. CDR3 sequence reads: CASSLVNGGTEAFF. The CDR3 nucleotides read TGTGCCAGCAGCTTAGTTAATGGGGGCACTGAAGCTTTCTTT.

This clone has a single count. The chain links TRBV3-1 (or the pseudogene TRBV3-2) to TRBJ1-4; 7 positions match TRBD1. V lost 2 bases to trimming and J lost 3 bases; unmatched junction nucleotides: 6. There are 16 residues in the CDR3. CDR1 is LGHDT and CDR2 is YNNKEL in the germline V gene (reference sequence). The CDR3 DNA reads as TGTGCCAGCAGCCAAAGGAGACAGGGACCTAATGAAAAACTGTTTTTT. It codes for CASSQRRQGPNEKLFF.

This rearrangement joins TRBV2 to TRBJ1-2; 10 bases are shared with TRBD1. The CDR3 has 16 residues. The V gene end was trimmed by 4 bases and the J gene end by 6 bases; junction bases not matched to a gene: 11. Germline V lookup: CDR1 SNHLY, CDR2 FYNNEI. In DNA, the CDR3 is TGTGCCAGCAGTGGAACCGGGACAGGGGATCTGGATGGCTACACCTTC. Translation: CASSGTGTGDLDGYTF.

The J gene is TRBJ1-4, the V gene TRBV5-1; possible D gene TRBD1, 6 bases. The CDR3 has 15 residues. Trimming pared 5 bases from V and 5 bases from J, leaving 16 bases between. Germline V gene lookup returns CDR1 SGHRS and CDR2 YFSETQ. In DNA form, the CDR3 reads TGCGCCAGCAGACGAGCCGGAGGGGGAAATGAAAAACTGTTTTTT. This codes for CASRRAGGGNEKLFF. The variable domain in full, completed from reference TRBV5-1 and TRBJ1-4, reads KAGVTQTPRYLIKTRGQQVTLSCSPISGHRSVSWYQQTPGQGLQFLFEYFSETQRNKGNFPGRFSGRQFSNSRSEMNVSTLELGDSALYLCASRRAGGGNEKLFFGSGTQLSVL.

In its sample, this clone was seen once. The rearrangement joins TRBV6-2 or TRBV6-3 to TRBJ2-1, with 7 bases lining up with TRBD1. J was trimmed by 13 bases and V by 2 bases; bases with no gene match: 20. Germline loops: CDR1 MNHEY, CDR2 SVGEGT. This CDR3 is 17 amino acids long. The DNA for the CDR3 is TGTGCCAGCAGTTACCGGTGGGGGACAGCCGGCGGCAAATTACAGTTCTTC. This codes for CASSYRWGTAGGKLQFF.

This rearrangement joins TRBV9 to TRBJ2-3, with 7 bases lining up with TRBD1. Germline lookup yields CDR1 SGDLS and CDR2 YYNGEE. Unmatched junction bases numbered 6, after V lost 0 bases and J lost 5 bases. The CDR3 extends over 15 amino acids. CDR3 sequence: CASSVGGRGLDTQYF. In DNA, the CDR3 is TGTGCCAGCAGCGTAGGGGGCAGGGGGTTAGATACGCAGTATTTT.

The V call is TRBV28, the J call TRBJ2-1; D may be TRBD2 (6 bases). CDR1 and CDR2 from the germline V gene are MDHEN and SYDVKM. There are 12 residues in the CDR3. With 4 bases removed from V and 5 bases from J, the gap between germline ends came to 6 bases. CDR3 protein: CASSWGDNEQFF. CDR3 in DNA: TGTGCCAGCAGTTGGGGGGACAATGAGCAGTTCTTC.

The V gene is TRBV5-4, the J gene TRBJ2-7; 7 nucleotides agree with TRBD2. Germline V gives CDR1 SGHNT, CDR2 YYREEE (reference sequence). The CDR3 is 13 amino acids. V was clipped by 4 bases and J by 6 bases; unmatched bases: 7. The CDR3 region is CASSTRTSREQYF. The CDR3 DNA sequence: TGTGCCAGCAGCACCCGGACTAGTCGCGAGCAGTACTTC. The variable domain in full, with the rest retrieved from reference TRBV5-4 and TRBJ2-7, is ETGVTQSPTHLIKTRGQQVTLRCSSQSGHNTVSWYQQALGQGPQFIFQYYREEENGRGNFPPRFSGLQFPNYSSELNVNALELDDSALYLCASSTRTSREQYFGPGTRLTVT.

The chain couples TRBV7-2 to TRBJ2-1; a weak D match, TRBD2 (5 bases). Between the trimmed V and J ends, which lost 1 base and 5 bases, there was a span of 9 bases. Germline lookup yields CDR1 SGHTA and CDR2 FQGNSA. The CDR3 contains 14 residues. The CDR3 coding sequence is TGTGCCAGCAGCTTAGTAAATAGCGACAATGAGCAGTTCTTC. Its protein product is CASSLVNSDNEQFF. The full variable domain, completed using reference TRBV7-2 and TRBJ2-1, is GAGVSQSPSNKVTEKGKDVELRCDPISGHTALYWYRQSLGQGLEFLIYFQGNSAPDKSGLPSDRFSAERTGGSVSTLTIQRTQQEDSAVYLCASSLVNSDNEQFFGPGTRLTVL.

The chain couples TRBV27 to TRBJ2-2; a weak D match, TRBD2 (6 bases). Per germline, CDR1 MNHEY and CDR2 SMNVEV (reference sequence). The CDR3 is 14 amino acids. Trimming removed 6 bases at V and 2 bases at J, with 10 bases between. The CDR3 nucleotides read TGTGCCAGCAGGTGGCGGGGTAACACCGGGGAGCTGTTTTTT. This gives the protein CASRWRGNTGELFF.

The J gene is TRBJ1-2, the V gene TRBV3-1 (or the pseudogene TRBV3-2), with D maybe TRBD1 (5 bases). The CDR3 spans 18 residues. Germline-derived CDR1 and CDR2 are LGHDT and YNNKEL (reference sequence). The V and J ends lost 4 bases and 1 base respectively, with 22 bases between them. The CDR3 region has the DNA TGTGCCAGCAGCCGTACCCCCCCCCGGGGCGCGTTTAACTATGGCTACACCTTC. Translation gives CASSRTPPRGAFNYGYTF.

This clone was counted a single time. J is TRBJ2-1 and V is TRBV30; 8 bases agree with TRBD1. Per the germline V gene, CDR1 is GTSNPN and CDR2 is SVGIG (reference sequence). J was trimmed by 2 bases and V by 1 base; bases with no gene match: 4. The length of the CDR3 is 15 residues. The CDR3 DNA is TGTGCCTGGAGTGATTCCAGGGGGCCCTACAATGAGCAGTTCTTC. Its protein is CAWSDSRGPYNEQFF.

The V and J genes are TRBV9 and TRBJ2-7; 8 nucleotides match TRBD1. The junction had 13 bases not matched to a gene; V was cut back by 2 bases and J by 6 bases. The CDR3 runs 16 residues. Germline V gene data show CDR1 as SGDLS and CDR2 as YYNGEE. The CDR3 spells CASSVKDRAIRGEQYF. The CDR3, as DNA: TGTGCCAGCAGCGTTAAGGACAGGGCGATCCGGGGCGAGCAGTACTTC.

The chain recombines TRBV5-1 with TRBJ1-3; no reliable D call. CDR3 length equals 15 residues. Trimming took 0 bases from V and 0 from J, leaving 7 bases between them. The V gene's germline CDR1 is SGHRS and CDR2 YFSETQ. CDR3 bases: TGCGCCAGCAGCTTGGGGGTGTACTCTGGAAACACCATATATTTT. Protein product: CASSLGVYSGNTIYF.

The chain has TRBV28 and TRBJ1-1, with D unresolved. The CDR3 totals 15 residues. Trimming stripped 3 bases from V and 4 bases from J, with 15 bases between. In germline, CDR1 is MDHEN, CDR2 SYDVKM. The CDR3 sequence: CASSFWAGGITEAFF. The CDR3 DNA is TGTGCCAGCAGTTTCTGGGCTGGAGGGATCACTGAAGCTTTCTTT. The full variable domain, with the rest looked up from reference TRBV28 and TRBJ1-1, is DVKVTQSSRYLVKRTGEKVFLECVQDMDHENMFWYRQDPGLGLRLIYFSYDVKMKEKGDIPEGYSVSREKKERFSLILESASTNQTSMYLCASSFWAGGITEAFFGQGTRLTVV.

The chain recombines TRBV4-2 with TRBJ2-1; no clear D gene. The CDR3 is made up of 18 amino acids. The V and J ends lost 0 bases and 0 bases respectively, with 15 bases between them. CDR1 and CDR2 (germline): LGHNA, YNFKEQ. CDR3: CASSQELVRGYSYNEQFF. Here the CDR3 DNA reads TGTGCCAGCAGCCAAGAGCTAGTTCGCGGATACTCCTACAATGAGCAGTTCTTC.

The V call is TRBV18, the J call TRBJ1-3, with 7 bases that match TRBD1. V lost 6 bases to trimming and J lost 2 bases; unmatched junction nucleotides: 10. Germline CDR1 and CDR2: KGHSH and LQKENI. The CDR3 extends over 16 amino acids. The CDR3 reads CASSRSGDRAGNTIYF. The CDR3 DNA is TGTGCCAGCTCCCGTTCGGGCGACAGGGCTGGAAACACCATATATTTT.

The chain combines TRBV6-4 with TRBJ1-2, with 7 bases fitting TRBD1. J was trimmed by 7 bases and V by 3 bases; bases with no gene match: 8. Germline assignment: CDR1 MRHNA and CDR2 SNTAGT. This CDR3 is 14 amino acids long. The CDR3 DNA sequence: TGTGCCAGCAGTGAGAGACAGGGTGGCTTTGGCTACACCTTC. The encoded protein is CASSERQGGFGYTF.

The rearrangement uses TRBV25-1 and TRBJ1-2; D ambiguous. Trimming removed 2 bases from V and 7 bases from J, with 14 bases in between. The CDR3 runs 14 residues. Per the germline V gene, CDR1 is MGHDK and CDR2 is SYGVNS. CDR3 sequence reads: CASSEGQGSTGYTF. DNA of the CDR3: TGTGCCAGCAGTGAAGGGCAAGGATCAACTGGCTACACCTTC.

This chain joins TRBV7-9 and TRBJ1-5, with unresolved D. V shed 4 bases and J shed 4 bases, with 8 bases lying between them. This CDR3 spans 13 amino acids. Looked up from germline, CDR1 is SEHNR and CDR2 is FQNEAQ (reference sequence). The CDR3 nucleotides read TGTGCCAGCAGCTATAAAGGGAATCAGCCCCAGCATTTT. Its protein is CASSYKGNQPQHF.

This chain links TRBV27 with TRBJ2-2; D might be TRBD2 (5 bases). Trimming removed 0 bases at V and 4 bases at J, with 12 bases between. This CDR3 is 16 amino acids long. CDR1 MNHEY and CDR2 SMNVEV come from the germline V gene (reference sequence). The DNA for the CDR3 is TGTGCCAGCAGTTTATCGGGCCCCGCGGGCACCGGGGAGCTGTTTTTT. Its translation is CASSLSGPAGTGELFF.

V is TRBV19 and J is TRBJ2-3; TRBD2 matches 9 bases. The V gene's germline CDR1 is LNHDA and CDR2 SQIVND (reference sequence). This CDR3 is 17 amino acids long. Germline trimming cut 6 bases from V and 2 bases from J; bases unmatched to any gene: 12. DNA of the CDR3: TGTGCCAGTAGAGACCGTAGACTAGCGGAGACCACAGATACGCAGTATTTT. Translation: CASRDRRLAETTDTQYF.

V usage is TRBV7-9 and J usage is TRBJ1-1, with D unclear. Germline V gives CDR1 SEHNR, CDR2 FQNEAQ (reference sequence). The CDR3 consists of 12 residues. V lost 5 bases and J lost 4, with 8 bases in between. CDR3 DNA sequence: TGTGCCAGCAGCCCGGGAGGCACTGAAGCTTTCTTT. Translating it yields CASSPGGTEAFF.

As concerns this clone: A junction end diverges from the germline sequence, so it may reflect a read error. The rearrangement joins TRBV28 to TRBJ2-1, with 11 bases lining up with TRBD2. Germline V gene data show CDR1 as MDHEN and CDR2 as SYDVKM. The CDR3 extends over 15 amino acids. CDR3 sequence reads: CASGLAGGPYNEQFF. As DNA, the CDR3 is TGTGCCAGCGGTTTAGCGGGAGGGCCATACAATGAGCAGTTCTTC. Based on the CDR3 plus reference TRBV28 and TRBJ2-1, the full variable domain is DVKVTQSSRYLVKRTGEKVFLECVQDMDHENMFWYRQDPGLGLRLIYFSYDVKMKEKGDIPEGYSVSREKKERFSLILESASTNQTSMYLCASGLAGGPYNEQFFGPGTRLTVL.

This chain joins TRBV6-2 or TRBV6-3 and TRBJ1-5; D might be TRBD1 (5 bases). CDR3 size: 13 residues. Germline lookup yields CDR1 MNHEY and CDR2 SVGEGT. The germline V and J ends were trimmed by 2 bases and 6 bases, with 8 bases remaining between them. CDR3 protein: CASSYGGSQPQHF. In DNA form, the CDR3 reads TGTGCCAGCAGTTACGGGGGTAGTCAGCCCCAGCATTTT.

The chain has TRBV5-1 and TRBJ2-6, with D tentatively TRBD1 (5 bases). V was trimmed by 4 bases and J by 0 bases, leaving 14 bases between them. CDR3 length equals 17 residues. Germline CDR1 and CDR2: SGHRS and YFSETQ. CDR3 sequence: CASSLKTEDSGANVLTF. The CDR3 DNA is TGCGCCAGCAGCCTCAAGACAGAAGACTCTGGGGCCAACGTCCTGACTTTC.

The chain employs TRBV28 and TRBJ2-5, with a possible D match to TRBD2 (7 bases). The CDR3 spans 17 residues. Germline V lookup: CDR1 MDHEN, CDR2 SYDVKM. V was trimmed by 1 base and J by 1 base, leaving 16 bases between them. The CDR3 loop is CASSLFGGGGPQETQYF. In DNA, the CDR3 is TGTGCCAGCAGTTTATTTGGAGGGGGGGGCCCCCAAGAGACCCAGTACTTC.

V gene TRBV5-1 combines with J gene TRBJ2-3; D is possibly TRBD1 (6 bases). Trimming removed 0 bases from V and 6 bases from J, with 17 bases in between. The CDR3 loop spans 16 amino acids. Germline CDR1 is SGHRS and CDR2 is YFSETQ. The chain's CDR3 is CASSLADRRGLDTQYF. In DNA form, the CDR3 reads TGCGCCAGCAGCTTGGCCGACAGGCGTGGTTTGGATACGCAGTATTTT.